This TCR beta chain is from a study of cytomegalovirus exposure and HLA in healthy donors. About the study: Later, an analysis reported that the approximately 120 validation repertoires had used the same platform as the 500 to 750 first-cohort repertoires.

Profiling relied on immunoSEQ multiplex PCR, and the TCRdb table lists in-frame clones only, not all of them. The repertoire holds some 170,000 clones, around nine tenths seen once, with 2% to 3% in the top ten. Notes on the study in general: Specific recognition of CMV antigens was confirmed in vitro for a few chains (all CMV-associated). For most TCR sequences rarity was the rule, although some public TCRs occurred in many donors. Reported performance of the classifier showed diagnosis of cytomegalovirus status with high specificity and sensitivity.

Regarding this clone: Its matching antigen is unknown.

What was sequenced was PBMCs. The sequence was obtained from a man between 18 and 35 years old in good health and CMV-seropositive.

In nucleotides, the CDR3 is TGCGCCAGCAGAGTCCGGAGGAACACTGAAGCTTTCTTT. Residues: CASRVRRNTEAFF. V usage is TRBV5-1 and J usage is TRBJ1-1; D uncertain. V was clipped by 5 bases and J by 1 base, with 9 bases between them. This CDR3 contains 13 residues. Per germline, CDR1 SGHRS and CDR2 YFSETQ.